This T cell receptor beta chain was identified in a study of cytotoxic CD8 clonotypes in ibrutinib-treated CLL. Study-wide background: Response samples followed a median 12 months of treatment, range 6 to 36. Among the samples, the mean was approximately 260,000 productive templates and about 90,000 productive rearrangements.

The ends lost 5 bases at V and 4 bases at J; junction bases unmatched: 10. The length of the CDR3 is 16 residues. Germline V lookup: CDR1 SGHTA, CDR2 FQGTGA. Assay: immunoSEQ multiplex PCR; the TCRdb copy retains only in-frame clones and omits some. The top ten clones hold about 39% of a sample with about 120,000 clones, approximately 56% of them seen once. Of note for this clone: Its target is not known.

Findings of the study overall: At baseline, clonality was higher than in age-matched healthy donors and correlated with CD8+ counts. Baseline levels were approached again at progression, after clonality had risen at ibrutinib response.

This material consisted of PBMCs, taken after 24 months of ibrutinib treatment. The TCR comes from a human donor with chronic lymphocytic leukemia. The rearrangement joins TRBV7-3 to TRBJ2-3, with 9 bases identical to TRBD1. The CDR3 loop reads CASSLGQGQGADTQYF. As DNA, the CDR3 is TGTGCCAGCAGCCTCGGTCAGGGACAGGGCGCAGATACGCAGTATTTT. Full variable domain (remainder filled in from reference TRBV7-3 and TRBJ2-3): GAGVSQTPSNKVTEKGKYVELRCDPISGHTALYWYRQSLGQGPEFLIYFQGTGAADDSGLPNDRFFAVRPEGSVSTLKIQRTERGDSAVYLCASSLGQGQGADTQYFGPGTRLTVL.